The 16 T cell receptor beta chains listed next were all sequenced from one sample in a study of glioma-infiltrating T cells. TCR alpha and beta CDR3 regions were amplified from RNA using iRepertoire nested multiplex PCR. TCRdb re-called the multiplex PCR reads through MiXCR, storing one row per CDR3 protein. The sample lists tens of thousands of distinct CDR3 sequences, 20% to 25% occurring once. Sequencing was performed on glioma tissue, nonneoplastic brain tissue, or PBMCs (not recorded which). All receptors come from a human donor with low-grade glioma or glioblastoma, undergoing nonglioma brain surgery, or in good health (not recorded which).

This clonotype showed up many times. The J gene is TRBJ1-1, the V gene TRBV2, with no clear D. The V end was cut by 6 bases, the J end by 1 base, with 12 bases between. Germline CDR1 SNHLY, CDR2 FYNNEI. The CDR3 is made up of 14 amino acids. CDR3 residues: CASSRSRQNTEAFF. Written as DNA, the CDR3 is TGTGCCAGCAGCCGATCCAGGCAGAACACTGAAGCTTTCTTT.

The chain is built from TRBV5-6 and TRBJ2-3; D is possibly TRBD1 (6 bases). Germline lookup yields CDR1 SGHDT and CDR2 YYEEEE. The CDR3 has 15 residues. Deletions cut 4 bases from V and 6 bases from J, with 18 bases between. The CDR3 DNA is TGTGCCAGCAGCGGAGCTTCGACAGGCTTCGATACGCAGTATTTT. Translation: CASSGASTGFDTQYF.

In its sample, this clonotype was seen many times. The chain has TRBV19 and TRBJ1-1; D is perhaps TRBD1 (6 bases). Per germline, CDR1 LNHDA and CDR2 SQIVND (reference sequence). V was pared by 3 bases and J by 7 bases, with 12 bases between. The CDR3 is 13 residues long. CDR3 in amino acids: CASSINGQNEAFF. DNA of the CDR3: TGTGCCAGTAGTATCAACGGACAGAATGAAGCTTTCTTT.

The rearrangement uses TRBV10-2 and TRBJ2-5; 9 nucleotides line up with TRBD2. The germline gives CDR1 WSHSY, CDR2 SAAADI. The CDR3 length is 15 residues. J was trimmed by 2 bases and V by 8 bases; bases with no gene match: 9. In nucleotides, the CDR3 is TGCGCCAGCGGCGGGGTAGCGGGGGCTCAAGAGACCCAGTACTTC. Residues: CASGGVAGAQETQYF.

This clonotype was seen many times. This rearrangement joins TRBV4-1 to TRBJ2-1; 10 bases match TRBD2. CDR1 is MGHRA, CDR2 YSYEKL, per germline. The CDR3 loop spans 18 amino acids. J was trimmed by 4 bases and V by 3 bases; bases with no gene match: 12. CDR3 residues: CASSHIVRIAGGYNEQFF. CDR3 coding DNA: TGCGCCAGCAGCCACATTGTCCGGATAGCGGGAGGATACAATGAGCAGTTCTTC.

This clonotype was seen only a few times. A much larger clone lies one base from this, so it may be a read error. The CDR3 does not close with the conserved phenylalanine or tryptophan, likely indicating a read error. The CDR3 DNA follows: TGTGCCAGCAGCTTAGCGTTTCGCACAGATACGCAGTATCTT. Translated, it gives CASSLAFRTDTQYL. The rearrangement uses TRBV7-2 and TRBJ2-3; no clear D gene. Trimming cost V 0 bases and J 1 base, with 5 bases left between them. This CDR3 is built from 14 residues. The germline V gene has CDR1 SGHTA and CDR2 FQGNSA.

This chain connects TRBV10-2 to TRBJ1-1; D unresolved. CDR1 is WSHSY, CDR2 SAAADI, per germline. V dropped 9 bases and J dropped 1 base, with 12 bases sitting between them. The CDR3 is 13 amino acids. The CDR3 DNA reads TGCGCCAGTACTCGGGCAGGGAACACTGAAGCTTTCTTT. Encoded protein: CASTRAGNTEAFF.

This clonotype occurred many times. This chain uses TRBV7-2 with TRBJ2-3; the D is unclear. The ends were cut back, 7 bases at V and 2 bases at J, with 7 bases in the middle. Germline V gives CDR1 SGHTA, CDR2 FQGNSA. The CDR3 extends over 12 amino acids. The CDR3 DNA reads TGTGCCAGCACCCCCCCCACAGATACGCAGTATTTT. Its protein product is CASTPPTDTQYF.

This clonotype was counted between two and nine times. CDR3 amino acids: CAIKGDLSGNTIYF. DNA for the CDR3: TGTGCCATCAAAGGGGACCTCTCTGGAAACACCATATATTTT. The rearrangement joins TRBV10-3 to TRBJ1-3; a weak D match, TRBD1 (5 bases). This CDR3 has 14 amino acids. The V end lost 7 bases, the J end lost 0 bases, and 10 bases lay between the germline ends. The germline CDR1 and CDR2 sequences are ENHRY and SYGVKD.

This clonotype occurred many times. The CDR3 DNA reads TGTGCCAGCAGCCCTAACAGTCTAGCGGGAGCCTACAATGAGCAGTTCTTC. It codes for CASSPNSLAGAYNEQFF. The chain recombines TRBV3-1 with TRBJ2-1; 10 bases fit TRBD2. Per germline, CDR1 LGHDT and CDR2 YNNKEL (reference sequence). The ends lost 4 bases at V and 2 bases at J; junction bases unmatched: 8. CDR3 length: 17 amino acids.

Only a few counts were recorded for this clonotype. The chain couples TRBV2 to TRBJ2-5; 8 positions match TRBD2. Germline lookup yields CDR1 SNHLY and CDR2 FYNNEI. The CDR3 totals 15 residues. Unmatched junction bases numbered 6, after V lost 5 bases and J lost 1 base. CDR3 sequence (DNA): TGTGCCAGCAGTCCCCACGGGGGGGTCCAAGAGACCCAGTACTTC. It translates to CASSPHGGVQETQYF.

The CDR3 spells CASSAHRGLGYTF. CDR3 bases: TGCGCCAGCAGCGCGCACAGGGGGCTTGGCTACACCTTC. This rearrangement joins TRBV5-1 to TRBJ1-2; 9 bases align to TRBD1. V dropped 4 bases and J dropped 7; count of bases not matched to a gene: 5. This CDR3 is 13 amino acids long. Germline lookup yields CDR1 SGHRS and CDR2 YFSETQ. Using reference TRBV5-1 and TRBJ1-2 for the parts outside the CDR3, the full variable domain is KAGVTQTPRYLIKTRGQQVTLSCSPISGHRSVSWYQQTPGQGLQFLFEYFSETQRNKGNFPGRFSGRQFSNSRSEMNVSTLELGDSALYLCASSAHRGLGYTFGSGTRLTVV.

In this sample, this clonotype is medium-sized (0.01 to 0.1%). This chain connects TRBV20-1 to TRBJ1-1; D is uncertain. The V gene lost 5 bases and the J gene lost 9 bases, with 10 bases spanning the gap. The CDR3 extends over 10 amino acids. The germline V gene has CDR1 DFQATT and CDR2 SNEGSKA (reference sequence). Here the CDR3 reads CSALQLQAFF. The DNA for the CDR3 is TGCAGTGCTCTACAGTTGCAAGCTTTCTTT.

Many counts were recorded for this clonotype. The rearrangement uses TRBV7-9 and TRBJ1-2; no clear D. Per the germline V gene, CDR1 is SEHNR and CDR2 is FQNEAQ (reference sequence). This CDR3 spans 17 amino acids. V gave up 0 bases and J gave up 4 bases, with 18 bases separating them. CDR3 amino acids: CASSLARVSQTLYGYTF. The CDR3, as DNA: TGTGCCAGCAGCTTAGCGCGTGTGAGTCAGACACTCTATGGCTACACCTTC.

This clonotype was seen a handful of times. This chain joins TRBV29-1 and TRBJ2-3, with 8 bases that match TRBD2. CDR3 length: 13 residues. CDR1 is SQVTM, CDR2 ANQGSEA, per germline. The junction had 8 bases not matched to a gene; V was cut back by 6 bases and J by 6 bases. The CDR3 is CSVPGGQRDTQYF. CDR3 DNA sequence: TGCAGCGTGCCGGGGGGGCAGAGGGATACGCAGTATTTT.

CDR3 region: CASRKDFTITDTQYF. The CDR3 DNA reads TGTGCCAGCAGAAAGGACTTTACTATCACAGATACGCAGTATTTT. This rearrangement joins TRBV6-1 to TRBJ2-3; the D gene is possibly TRBD2 (5 bases). CDR1 MNHNS and CDR2 SASEGT come from the germline V gene. The CDR3 runs 15 residues. V was cut by 6 bases and J by 2 bases, with 15 bases left in between.